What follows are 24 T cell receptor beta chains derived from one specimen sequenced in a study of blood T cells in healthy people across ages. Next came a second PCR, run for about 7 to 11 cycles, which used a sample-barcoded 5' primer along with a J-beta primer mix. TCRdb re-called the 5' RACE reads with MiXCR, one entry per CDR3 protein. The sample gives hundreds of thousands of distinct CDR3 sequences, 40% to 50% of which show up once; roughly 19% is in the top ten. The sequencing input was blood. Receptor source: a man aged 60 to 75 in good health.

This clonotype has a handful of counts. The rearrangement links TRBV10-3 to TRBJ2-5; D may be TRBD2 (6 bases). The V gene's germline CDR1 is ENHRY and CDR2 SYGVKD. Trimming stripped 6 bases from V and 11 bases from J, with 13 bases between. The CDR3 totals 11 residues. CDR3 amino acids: CAISVGEEQYF. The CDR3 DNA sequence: TGTGCCATCAGCGTAGGGGAGGAGCAGTACTTC.

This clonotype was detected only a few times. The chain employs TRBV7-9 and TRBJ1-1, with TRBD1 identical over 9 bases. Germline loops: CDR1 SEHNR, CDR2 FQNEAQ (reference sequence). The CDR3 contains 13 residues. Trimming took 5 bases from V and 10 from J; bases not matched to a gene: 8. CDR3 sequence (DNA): TGTGCCAGCAGCCCCCGGACAGGGGCCAGAGCTTTCTTT. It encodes CASSPRTGARAFF.

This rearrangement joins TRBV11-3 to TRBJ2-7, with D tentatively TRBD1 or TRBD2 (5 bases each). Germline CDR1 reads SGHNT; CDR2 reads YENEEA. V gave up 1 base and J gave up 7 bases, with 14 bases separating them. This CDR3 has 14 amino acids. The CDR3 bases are TGTGCCAGCAGCTTAGCCCGGGACCCGGGGGAGCAGTACTTC. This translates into CASSLARDPGEQYF.

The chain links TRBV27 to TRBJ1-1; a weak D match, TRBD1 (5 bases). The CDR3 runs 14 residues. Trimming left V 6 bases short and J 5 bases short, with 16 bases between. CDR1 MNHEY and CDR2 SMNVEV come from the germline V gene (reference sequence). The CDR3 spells CASSGGGTGTEAFF. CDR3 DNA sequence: TGTGCCAGCAGCGGGGGGGGTACGGGTACTGAAGCTTTCTTT.

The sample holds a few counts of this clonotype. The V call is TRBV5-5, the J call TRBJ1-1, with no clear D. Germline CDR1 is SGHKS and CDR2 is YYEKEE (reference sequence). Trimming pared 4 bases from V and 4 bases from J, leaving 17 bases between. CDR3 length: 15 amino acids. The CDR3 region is CASSGRELGSTEAFF. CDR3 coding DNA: TGTGCCAGCAGCGGCCGAGAGTTGGGGAGCACTGAAGCTTTCTTT.

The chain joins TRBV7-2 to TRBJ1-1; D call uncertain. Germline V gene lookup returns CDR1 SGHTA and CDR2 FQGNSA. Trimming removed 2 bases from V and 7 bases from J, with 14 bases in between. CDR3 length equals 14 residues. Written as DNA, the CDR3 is TGTGCCAGCAGCTTACCAACAGCGTACGGTGAAGCTTTCTTT. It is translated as CASSLPTAYGEAFF.

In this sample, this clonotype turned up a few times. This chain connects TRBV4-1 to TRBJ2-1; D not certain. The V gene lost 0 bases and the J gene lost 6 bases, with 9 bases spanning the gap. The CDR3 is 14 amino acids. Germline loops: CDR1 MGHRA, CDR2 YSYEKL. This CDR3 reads CASSQDNRVNEQFF. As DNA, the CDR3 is TGCGCCAGCAGCCAAGATAATCGAGTCAATGAGCAGTTCTTC.

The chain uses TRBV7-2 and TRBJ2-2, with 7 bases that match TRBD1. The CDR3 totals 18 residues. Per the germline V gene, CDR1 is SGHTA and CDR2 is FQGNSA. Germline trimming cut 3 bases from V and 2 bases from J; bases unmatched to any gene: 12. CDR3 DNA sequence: TGTGCCAGCAGCTTCCGAAACTACAGGGGAGCAAACACCGGGGAGCTGTTTTTT. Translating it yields CASSFRNYRGANTGELFF. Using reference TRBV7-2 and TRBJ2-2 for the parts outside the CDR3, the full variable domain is GAGVSQSPSNKVTEKGKDVELRCDPISGHTALYWYRQSLGQGLEFLIYFQGNSAPDKSGLPSDRFSAERTGGSVSTLTIQRTQQEDSAVYLCASSFRNYRGANTGELFFGEGSRLTVL.

Written as DNA, the CDR3 is TGTGCCAGCAGTAGGCGCCTAGCGGGGACTATCGAGCAGTACTTC. This gives the protein CASSRRLAGTIEQYF. The chain uses TRBV6-2 or TRBV6-3 and TRBJ2-7; 9 bases fit TRBD2. The CDR3 has 15 residues. Looked up from germline, CDR1 is MNHEY and CDR2 is SVGEGT. V dropped 5 bases and J dropped 6; count of bases not matched to a gene: 11.

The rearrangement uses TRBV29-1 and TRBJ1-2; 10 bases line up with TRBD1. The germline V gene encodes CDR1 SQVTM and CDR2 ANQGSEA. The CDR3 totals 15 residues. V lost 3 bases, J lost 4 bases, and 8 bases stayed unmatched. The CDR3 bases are TGCAGCGTTGAGGGACAGGGGAAGCAAAGCTATGGCTACACCTTC. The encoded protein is CSVEGQGKQSYGYTF.

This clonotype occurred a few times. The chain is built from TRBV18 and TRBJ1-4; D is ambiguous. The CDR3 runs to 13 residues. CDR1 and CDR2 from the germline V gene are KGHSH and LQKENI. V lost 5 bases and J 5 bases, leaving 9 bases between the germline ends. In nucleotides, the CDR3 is TGTGCCAGCTCAAAGGCGGTCAATGAAAAACTGTTTTTT. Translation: CASSKAVNEKLFF.

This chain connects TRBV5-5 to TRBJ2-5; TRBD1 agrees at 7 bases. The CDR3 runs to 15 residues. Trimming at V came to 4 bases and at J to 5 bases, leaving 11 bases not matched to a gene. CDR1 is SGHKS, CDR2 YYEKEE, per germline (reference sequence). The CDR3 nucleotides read TGTGCCAGCAGCAACGAACAGGGGTGGGTGGAGACCCAGTACTTC. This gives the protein CASSNEQGWVETQYF.

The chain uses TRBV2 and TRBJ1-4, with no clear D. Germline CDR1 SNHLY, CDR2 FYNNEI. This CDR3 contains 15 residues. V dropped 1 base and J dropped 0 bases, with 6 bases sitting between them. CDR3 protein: CASSEGMATNEKLFF. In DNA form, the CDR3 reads TGTGCCAGCAGTGAAGGGATGGCAACTAATGAAAAACTGTTTTTT.

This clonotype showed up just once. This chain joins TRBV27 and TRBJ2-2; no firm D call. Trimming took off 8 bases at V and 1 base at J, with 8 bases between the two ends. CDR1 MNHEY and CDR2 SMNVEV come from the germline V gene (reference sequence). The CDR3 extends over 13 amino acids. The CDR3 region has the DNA TGTGCCAGCGGACGTAGGAACACCGGGGAGCTGTTTTTT. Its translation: CASGRRNTGELFF.

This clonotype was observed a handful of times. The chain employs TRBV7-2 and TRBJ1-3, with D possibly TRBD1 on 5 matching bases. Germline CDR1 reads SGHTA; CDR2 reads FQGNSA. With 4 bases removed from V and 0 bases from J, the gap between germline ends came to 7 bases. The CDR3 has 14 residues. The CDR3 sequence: CASSSGPSGNTIYF. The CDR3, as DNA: TGTGCCAGCAGCTCGGGACCCTCTGGAAACACCATATATTTT.

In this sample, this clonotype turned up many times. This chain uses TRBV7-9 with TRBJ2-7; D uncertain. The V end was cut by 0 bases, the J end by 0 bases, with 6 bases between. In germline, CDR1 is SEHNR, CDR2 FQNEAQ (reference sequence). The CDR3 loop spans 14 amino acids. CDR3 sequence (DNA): TGTGCCAGCAGCTTAGCGCACAGCTCCTACGAGCAGTACTTC. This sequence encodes CASSLAHSSYEQYF.

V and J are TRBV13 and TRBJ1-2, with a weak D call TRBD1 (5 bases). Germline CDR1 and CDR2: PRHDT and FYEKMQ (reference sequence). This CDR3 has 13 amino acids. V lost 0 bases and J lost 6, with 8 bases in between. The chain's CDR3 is CASSLGGQNGYTF. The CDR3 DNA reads TGTGCCAGCAGCTTAGGGGGGCAGAATGGCTACACCTTC.

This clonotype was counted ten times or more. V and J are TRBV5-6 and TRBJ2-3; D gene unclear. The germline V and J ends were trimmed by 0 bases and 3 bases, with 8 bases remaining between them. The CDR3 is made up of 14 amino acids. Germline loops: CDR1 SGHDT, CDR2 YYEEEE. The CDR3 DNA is TGTGCCAGCAGCTTGGTTAGTAGTACAGATACGCAGTATTTT. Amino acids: CASSLVSSTDTQYF.

CDR3 protein: CASSLAETSGTDTQYF. The CDR3 DNA follows: TGCGCCAGCAGCTTGGCCGAGACTAGCGGCACAGATACGCAGTATTTT. The V gene is TRBV5-1, the J gene TRBJ2-3; 8 bases agree with TRBD2. Germline V gives CDR1 SGHRS, CDR2 YFSETQ. This CDR3 comprises 16 residues. After removal of 0 bases from V and 1 base from J, the junction contained 4 bases not matched to a gene.

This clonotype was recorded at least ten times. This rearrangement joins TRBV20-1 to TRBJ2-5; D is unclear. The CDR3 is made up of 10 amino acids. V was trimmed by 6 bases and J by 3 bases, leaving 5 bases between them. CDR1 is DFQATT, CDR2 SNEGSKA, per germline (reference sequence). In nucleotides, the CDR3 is TGCAGTGCGTATAAAGAGACCCAGTACTTC. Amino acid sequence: CSAYKETQYF.

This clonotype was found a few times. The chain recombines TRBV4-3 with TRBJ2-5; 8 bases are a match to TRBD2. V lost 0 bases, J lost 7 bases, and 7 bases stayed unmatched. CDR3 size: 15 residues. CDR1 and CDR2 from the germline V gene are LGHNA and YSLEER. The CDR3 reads CASSQDRAGGWTQYF. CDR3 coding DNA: TGCGCCAGCAGCCAAGATCGGGCGGGAGGATGGACCCAGTACTTC.

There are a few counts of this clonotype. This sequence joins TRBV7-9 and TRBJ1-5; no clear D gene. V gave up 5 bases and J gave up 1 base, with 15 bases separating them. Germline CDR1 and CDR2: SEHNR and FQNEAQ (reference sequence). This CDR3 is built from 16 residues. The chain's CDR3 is CASSLGGGRSNQPQHF. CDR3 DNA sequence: TGTGCCAGCAGCCTGGGTGGAGGGAGAAGCAATCAGCCCCAGCATTTT.

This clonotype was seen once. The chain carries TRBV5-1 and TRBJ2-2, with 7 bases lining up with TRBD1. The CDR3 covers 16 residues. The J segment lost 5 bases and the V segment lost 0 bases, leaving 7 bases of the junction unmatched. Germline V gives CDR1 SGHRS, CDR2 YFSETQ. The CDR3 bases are TGCGCCAGCAGCTTGGTCGAGGGGGCGATAACCGGGGAGCTGTTTTTT. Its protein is CASSLVEGAITGELFF.

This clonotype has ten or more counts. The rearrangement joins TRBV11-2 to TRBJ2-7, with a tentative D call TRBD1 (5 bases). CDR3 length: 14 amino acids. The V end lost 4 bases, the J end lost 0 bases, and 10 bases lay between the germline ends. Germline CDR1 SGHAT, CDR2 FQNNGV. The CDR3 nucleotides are TGTGCCAGCAGCTGGACAACCCGCTCCTACGAGCAGTACTTC. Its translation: CASSWTTRSYEQYF.